This is a list of T cell receptor beta chains from one sample in a study of PD-1 blockade in classical Hodgkin lymphoma. Assay: immunoSEQ multiplex PCR; the TCRdb copy retains only in-frame clones and omits some. The sample includes 15,000 to 20,000 clones, around 75% seen only once; the top ten take around 2.5%. The source was CD4+ T cells from blood, collected before the fourth cycle of nivolumab. The receptors stem from a human donor with classical Hodgkin lymphoma. CDR3s include the opening cysteine and the closing phenylalanine or tryptophan. The order of the fields is CDR3 length, J gene, V gene, clone size, D gene, CDR3 DNA, CDR3 protein. D genes are given only for firm matches. Part of the rows lack a size; the others show once, few, many or a class for expanded clones.

>14|TRBJ2-2|TRBV29-1|-|-
TGCAGCGTTGAAGGGGGGGCGGGCACCGGGGAGCTGTTTTTT
CSVEGGAGTGELFF
>15|TRBJ1-3|TRBV23-1|-|-
TGCGCCAGCAGTCACACCAAGTACTCCGGAAACACCATATATTTT
CASSHTKYSGNTIYF
>15|TRBJ1-6|TRBV27|-|TRBD1
TGTGCCAGCAGTTTTCTGGGACAGGGTAATTCACCCCTCCACTTT
CASSFLGQGNSPLHF
>16|TRBJ2-3|TRBV5-4|few|TRBD1
TGTGCCAGCAGCTTGGCCGGGACAGACCACACAGATACGCAGTATTTT
CASSLAGTDHTDTQYF
>13|TRBJ2-7|TRBV30|-|TRBD1
TGTGCCTGGAGTCTACAGGGGGCCCACGAGCAGTACTTC
CAWSLQGAHEQYF
>14|TRBJ1-5|TRBV6-6|-|TRBD1
TGTGCCAGCAGCGACAGGGGGCAGGGTCAGCCCCAGCATTTT
CASSDRGQGQPQHF
>15|TRBJ1-1|TRBV18|-|TRBD1
TGTGCCAGCTCACCAAGGGCGGCGGGACAGTCTGAAGCTTTCTTT
CASSPRAAGQSEAFF
>13|TRBJ1-5|TRBV30|-|-
TGTGCCTGGAGTCATAAGGGTTTGCAGCCCCAGCATTTT
CAWSHKGLQPQHF
>15|TRBJ2-5|TRBV15|few|-
TGTGCCACCAGCATGACGGGCAAGTACCAAGAGACCCAGTACTTC
CATSMTGKYQETQYF
>18|TRBJ2-2|TRBV7-3|once|TRBD1
TGTGCCAGCAGCTTGAAGGCCCCCGGGACAGGGGGCTCCGGGGAGCTGTTTTTT
CASSLKAPGTGGSGELFF
>13|TRBJ1-5|TRBV4-1|-|-
TGCGCCAGCAGCCAAGGGTTTTCGCAGCCCCAGCATTTT
CASSQGFSQPQHF
>13|TRBJ2-7|TRBV10-3|-|-
TGTGCCATCAGTGAGGACCCAGGATACGAGCAGTACTTC
CAISEDPGYEQYF
>13|TRBJ2-1|TRBV7-3|once|-
TGTGCCAGCAGCTTAACTAGCTACAATGAGCAGTTCTTC
CASSLTSYNEQFF
>12|TRBJ2-7|TRBV4-2|-|-
TGTGCCAGCAGCCAAGATAGGTGGGAGCAGTACTTC
CASSQDRWEQYF
>16|TRBJ1-2|TRBV6-5|-|-
TGTGCCAGCAGTTACCGAGGCAGTATAGGAAACTATGGCTACACCTTC
CASSYRGSIGNYGYTF
>15|TRBJ2-6|TRBV9|-|-
TGTGCCAGCAGCGTAGGGTTGCCTGGGGCCAACGTCCTGACTTTC
CASSVGLPGANVLTF
>13|TRBJ2-1|TRBV15|-|-
TGTGCCACCAGCAGAGATTGGGCTGGTGAGCAGTTCTTC
CATSRDWAGEQFF
>14|TRBJ2-2|TRBV28|-|TRBD1
TGTGCCAGCAGTCGGACAGGGGGCACCGGGGAGCTGTTTTTT
CASSRTGGTGELFF
>12|TRBJ1-6|TRBV21-1|-|-
TGTGCCAGCTACCACTGGGTCTCACCCCTCCACTTT
CASYHWVSPLHF
>13|TRBJ2-7|TRBV28|-|-
TGTGCCAGCAGTTTGCCAGGGCTGGGGGAGCAGTACTTC
CASSLPGLGEQYF
>14|TRBJ2-1|TRBV7-9|-|-
TGTGCCAGCAGCACACAGGGATCCTACAATGAGCAGTTCTTC
CASSTQGSYNEQFF
>13|TRBJ1-5|TRBV27|-|-
TGTGCCAGCAGCATGACCAGGACTCAGCCCCAGCATTTT
CASSMTRTQPQHF
>16|TRBJ1-4|TRBV13|few|-
TGTGCCAGCAGCTTAAAGCTTGGACAGATTAATGAAAAACTGTTTTTT
CASSLKLGQINEKLFF
>13|TRBJ2-1|TRBV7-9|once|-
TGTGCCAGCAGCGAAGATTGGGGGGGCCGGCAGTTCTTC
CASSEDWGGRQFF
>13|TRBJ1-2|TRBV25-1|-|TRBD1
TGTGCCAGCAGTTTCCCAGGGGGCTATGGCTACACCTTC
CASSFPGGYGYTF
>15|TRBJ2-7|TRBV5-1|-|TRBD2
TGCGCCAGCAGCCCCGTAGCGGGAGCTGCCTACGAGCAGTACTTC
CASSPVAGAAYEQYF
>15|TRBJ1-4|TRBV5-1|once|-
TGCGCCAGCAGCTTCCGGAACAGGGAGACAGAAAAACTGTTTTTT
CASSFRNRETEKLFF
>17|TRBJ1-3|TRBV7-2|-|-
TGTGCCAGCAGCTTGGGGGGGCTCCGTCACTCTGGAAACACCATATATTTT
CASSLGGLRHSGNTIYF
>13|TRBJ2-7|TRBV6-1|-|-
TGTGCCAGCAGTGAATCCCCCCTCAACGAGCAGTACTTC
CASSESPLNEQYF
>16|TRBJ2-2|TRBV7-9|-|-
TGTGCCAGCAGCCTACCAGCAGGAGGTAACACCGGGGAGCTGTTTTTT
CASSLPAGGNTGELFF
>12|TRBJ2-6|TRBV2|once|-
TGTGCCAGCAGACCCGGGGCCAACGTCCTGACTTTC
CASRPGANVLTF
>14|TRBJ2-7|TRBV7-2|few|TRBD2
TGTGCCAGCAGCTTGGGCAGCGGGGCCTACGAGCAGTACTTC
CASSLGSGAYEQYF
>12|TRBJ1-2|TRBV5-8|-|-
TGTGCCAGCAGCTTGGCCAGGCGTGGCTACACCTTC
CASSLARRGYTF
>13|TRBJ2-5|TRBV7-9|-|TRBD1
TGTGCCAGCAGCCCGAAGGCCGGGGACAGGGAATACTTC
CASSPKAGDREYF
>17|TRBJ2-3|TRBV7-2|-|TRBD2
TGTGCCAGCAGCCCGAATATCGTAACTAGCGGGAGCCATACGCAGTATTTT
CASSPNIVTSGSHTQYF
>15|TRBJ1-4|TRBV28|-|-
TGTGCCAGCAGTTTGGGGGTCTCGTTAGGAGAAAAACTGTTTTTT
CASSLGVSLGEKLFF
>14|TRBJ2-7|TRBV14|-|-
TGTGCCAGCAGCCAAGATTCGAACAGACTCGAGCAGTACTTC
CASSQDSNRLEQYF
>16|TRBJ1-6|TRBV5-4|-|-
TGTGCCAGCACCATGGGTTTAGGCACAAATAATTCACCCCTCCACTTT
CASTMGLGTNNSPLHF
>10|TRBJ1-1|TRBV29-1|few|-
TGCAGCGGTCGGACATCTGAAGCTTTCTTT
CSGRTSEAFF
>14|TRBJ2-7|TRBV10-3|-|-
TGTGCCACTACTCCGGGACTGGGCTCCTACGAGCAGTACTTC
CATTPGLGSYEQYF
>17|TRBJ1-2|TRBV5-1|-|-
TGCGCCAGCAGCTCTGGGGGGTCGGGAAGAACTAACTATGGCTACACCTTC
CASSSGGSGRTNYGYTF
>20|TRBJ1-5|TRBV11-3|-|-
TGTGCCAGCAGCTTAAGGTCACCCTTGTTTGCCTGTGTATTAAATCAGCCCCAGCATTTT
CASSLRSPLFACVLNQPQHF
>18|TRBJ1-5|TRBV21-1|-|-
TGTGCCAGCAGCAAAGATAACAGGGTTAAGCGAGGCAATCAGCCCCAGCATTTT
CASSKDNRVKRGNQPQHF
>14|TRBJ1-5|TRBV11-2|-|-
TGTGCCAGCAGCCTCGACCATGTCAATCAGCCCCAGCATTTT
CASSLDHVNQPQHF
>15|TRBJ2-7|TRBV6-5|-|TRBD1
TGTGCCAGCAGTTATACCGACAGGGGAGGCTACGAGCAGTACTTC
CASSYTDRGGYEQYF
>15|TRBJ2-5|TRBV7-3|-|TRBD2
TGTGCCAGCAGCTTAGGGCGGGGGGTCGAAGAGACCCAGTACTTC
CASSLGRGVEETQYF
>12|TRBJ2-3|TRBV5-4|-|-
TGTGCCAGCAGCTCCAGCACAGATACGCAGTATTTT
CASSSSTDTQYF
>14|TRBJ2-1|TRBV11-3|once|-
TGTGCCAGCGAGGGGGGCGCTGGGTTCGGAAAGCAGTTCTTC
CASEGGAGFGKQFF
>14|TRBJ2-2|TRBV29-1|-|TRBD1
TGCAGCGTTGGAGGACAGGCCTGGACCGGGGAGCTGTTTTTT
CSVGGQAWTGELFF
>12|TRBJ1-2|TRBV19|few|-
TGTGCCAGCAATTCAGTCGCCTATGGCTACACCTTC
CASNSVAYGYTF
>14|TRBJ1-2|TRBV9|-|-
TGTGCCAGCAGCGGAGGGGGGGCTGGCTATGGCTACACCTTC
CASSGGGAGYGYTF
>15|TRBJ2-2|TRBV9|-|TRBD1
TGTGCCAGCAGCCGGGGACAGCCCAACACCGGGGAGCTGTTTTTT
CASSRGQPNTGELFF
>12|TRBJ1-2|TRBV7-9|-|-
TGTGCCAGCGGCCTGGCGTTATATGGCTACACCTTC
CASGLALYGYTF
>15|TRBJ1-1|TRBV29-1|-|-
TGCAGCGTGAATCGGGGCGGGGTGGGGGGCACTGAAGCTTTCTTT
CSVNRGGVGGTEAFF